Sequencing of this T cell receptor (beta chain) was carried out in a study of blood T cell repertoires in COVID-19. At the level of the study: Collection of acute and convalescent COVID-19 samples took place in the United States, Italy and Spain. Sources were T cells, B-cell-depleted T cells, or PBMCs; the material itself was cDNA or gDNA.

The CDR3 extends over 15 amino acids. CDR1 is MGHDK, CDR2 SYGVNS, per germline. The V end was cut by 1 base, the J end by 0 bases, with 7 bases between. Authors' data handling: Estimated nucleated cell counts came from reference gene primer amplification. Measured with immunoSEQ multiplex PCR; TCRdb has only the in-frame clones, and not every one. The V and J calls and clone size were taken over from that table, and D and trimming were inferred from the DNA. This sample has some 270,000 clones, with 75% to 90% found just once. The V and J genes are TRBV25-1 and TRBJ1-3; D is uncertain. Sequences were obtained from peripheral blood. This TCR derives from a woman aged 40 to 50 who had recovered from COVID-19. The CDR3 region is CASSEWPSSGNTIYF. The CDR3 nucleotides are TGTGCCAGCAGTGAATGGCCTTCCTCTGGAAACACCATATATTTT.